A single sample is the source of the 27 T cell receptor beta chains below, sequenced in a study of blood T cell repertoires in COVID-19. Using immunoSEQ multiplex PCR, the repertoire was profiled, and TCRdb retains in-frame clones only, with some absent. This repertoire shows about 230,000 clones, around 83% found once; its top ten account for about 8%. The sample was peripheral blood. All receptors derive from a woman in her forties or fifties with acute or convalescent COVID-19.

The chain carries TRBV30 and TRBJ1-4; perhaps TRBD1 as D (6 bases). The germline V gene has CDR1 GTSNPN and CDR2 SVGIG (reference sequence). The CDR3 loop spans 13 amino acids. The V gene lost 4 bases and the J gene lost 8 bases, with 14 bases spanning the gap. The CDR3 region has the DNA TGTGCCTGGAATCGGGGGGCGAACGAAAAACTGTTTTTT. It translates to CAWNRGANEKLFF.

This chain uses TRBV7-9 with TRBJ2-3, with 10 bases identical to TRBD1. Trimming took 6 bases from V and 2 from J; bases not matched to a gene: 5. This CDR3 contains 15 residues. The germline gives CDR1 SEHNR, CDR2 FQNEAQ (reference sequence). The CDR3 coding sequence is TGTGCCAGCAGGCGGGACAGGGGACCCACAGATACGCAGTATTTT. Amino acids: CASRRDRGPTDTQYF.

The gene calls are TRBV19 and TRBJ2-7; 11 positions agree with TRBD1. J gave up 3 bases and V 5 bases, and 3 bases lay outside the gene matches. CDR1 is LNHDA, CDR2 SQIVND, per germline (reference sequence). The CDR3 consists of 14 residues. CDR3 sequence reads: CASSLGTGGYEQYF. The CDR3 nucleotides read TGTGCCAGTAGTCTAGGGACAGGGGGCTACGAGCAGTACTTC. Drawing the rest from reference TRBV19 and TRBJ2-7, the complete variable domain is DGGITQSPKYLFRKEGQNVTLSCEQNLNHDAMYWYRQDPGQGLRLIYYSQIVNDFQKGDIAEGYSVSREKKESFPLTVTSAQKNPTAFYLCASSLGTGGYEQYFGPGTRLTVT.

The CDR3 region is CASSDPIEYQETQYF. The CDR3 region has the DNA TGTGCCAGCAGTGATCCGATAGAGTACCAAGAGACCCAGTACTTC. The V and J genes are TRBV6-1 and TRBJ2-5, with D uncertain. Germline V gene sequence: CDR1 MNHNS, CDR2 SASEGT. V was pared by 3 bases and J by 0 bases, with 11 bases between. CDR3 length equals 15 residues.

This sequence joins TRBV4-3 and TRBJ1-2; D call uncertain. The CDR3 has 15 amino acids. CDR1 LGHNA and CDR2 YSLEER come from the germline V gene. The V gene lost 0 bases and the J gene lost 5 bases, with 13 bases spanning the gap. This chain's CDR3 is CASSQDSVTTYGYTF. For the CDR3, the DNA is TGCGCCAGCAGCCAAGATAGCGTCACCACTTATGGCTACACCTTC.

The chain is built from TRBV19 and TRBJ1-2; D is possibly TRBD1 (5 bases). Germline V gene lookup returns CDR1 LNHDA and CDR2 SQIVND (reference sequence). Between the trimmed V and J ends, which lost 4 bases and 3 bases, there was a span of 12 bases. The CDR3 spans 14 residues. In nucleotides, the CDR3 is TGTGCCAGTAGTACCCTCTCGACAGACTATGGCTACACCTTC. Its protein product is CASSTLSTDYGYTF.

J is TRBJ2-1 and V is TRBV28, with unresolved D. The CDR3 is made up of 11 amino acids. V was cut by 5 bases and J by 8 bases, with 7 bases left in between. Germline V gene data show CDR1 as MDHEN and CDR2 as SYDVKM. The DNA for the CDR3 is TGTGCCAGCAGTGGTGGAGATGAGCAGTTCTTC. Amino acid sequence: CASSGGDEQFF.

The chain joins TRBV7-2 to TRBJ1-5; D call uncertain. The CDR3 is made up of 14 amino acids. The V gene's germline CDR1 is SGHTA and CDR2 FQGNSA. Trimming shortened V by 3 bases and J by 5 bases, and 11 bases separated the two germline ends. The CDR3 nucleotides are TGTGCCAGCAGCTTCCGGGGTGGGGATCAGCCCCAGCATTTT. This translates into CASSFRGGDQPQHF.

V usage is TRBV7-2 and J usage is TRBJ2-2, with 8 bases that match TRBD2. Germline V gene sequence: CDR1 SGHTA, CDR2 FQGNSA. J lost 1 base, V lost 5 bases, and 6 bases had no gene match. The CDR3 runs 16 residues. CDR3 in amino acids: CASSLRLAGNTGELFF. Written as DNA, the CDR3 is TGTGCCAGCAGCCTGCGGCTAGCGGGGAACACCGGGGAGCTGTTTTTT. Together with reference TRBV7-2 and TRBJ2-2, the CDR3 gives the full variable domain: GAGVSQSPSNKVTEKGKDVELRCDPISGHTALYWYRQSLGQGLEFLIYFQGNSAPDKSGLPSDRFSAERTGGSVSTLTIQRTQQEDSAVYLCASSLRLAGNTGELFFGEGSRLTVL.

The chain recombines TRBV5-1 with TRBJ2-3; D might be TRBD1 (7 bases). V was pared by 6 bases and J by 2 bases, with 16 bases between. The CDR3 is 15 amino acids. Germline CDR1 SGHRS, CDR2 YFSETQ. The CDR3 DNA reads TGCGCCAGCACCCAGGAGGGGGCCCTCACAGATACGCAGTATTTT. This codes for CASTQEGALTDTQYF.

The chain is built from TRBV19 and TRBJ2-3; TRBD1 matches 7 bases. Germline V gene sequence: CDR1 LNHDA, CDR2 SQIVND (reference sequence). There are 14 residues in the CDR3. Trimming cost V 6 bases and J 2 bases; bases outside gene matches: 5. In DNA form, the CDR3 reads TGTGCCAGTAGCCCCGGGACAGACACAGATACGCAGTATTTT. Residues: CASSPGTDTDTQYF.

The chain combines TRBV4-1 with TRBJ1-2; the D gene is possibly TRBD1 (6 bases). CDR1 is MGHRA and CDR2 is YSYEKL in the germline V gene. The CDR3 consists of 15 residues. Trimming removed 1 base from V and 2 bases from J, with 11 bases in between. The CDR3 DNA reads TGCGCCAGCAGCCAAGGGCGGGGGGGCAACTATGGCTACACCTTC. It encodes CASSQGRGGNYGYTF.

The chain uses TRBV5-1 and TRBJ1-6; D gene unclear. CDR1 is SGHRS, CDR2 YFSETQ, per germline. The CDR3 consists of 14 residues. V lost 0 bases and J 5 bases, leaving 6 bases between the germline ends. CDR3 in DNA: TGCGCCAGCAGCTTGGGACAAGATAATTCACCCCTCCACTTT. Translating it yields CASSLGQDNSPLHF.

The chain carries TRBV5-6 and TRBJ2-7; D might be TRBD1 (5 bases). V lost 4 bases and J 0 bases, leaving 14 bases between the germline ends. This CDR3 region has 15 residues. Germline CDR1 is SGHDT and CDR2 is YYEEEE. The CDR3 DNA follows: TGTGCCAGCAGCGGGGCCGGCGCGAGCTCCTACGAGCAGTACTTC. As protein: CASSGAGASSYEQYF.

This chain links TRBV5-4 with TRBJ2-1, with 9 bases lining up with TRBD1. This CDR3 has 15 residues. Losses at the gene ends were 3 bases for V and 0 bases for J; bases not matched to a gene: 1. The V gene's germline CDR1 is SGHNT and CDR2 YYREEE (reference sequence). The CDR3 DNA reads TGTGCCAGCAGCTCGGACAGGGGCTCCTACAATGAGCAGTTCTTC. Its protein is CASSSDRGSYNEQFF. Full variable domain (outside the CDR3, taken from reference TRBV5-4 and TRBJ2-1): ETGVTQSPTHLIKTRGQQVTLRCSSQSGHNTVSWYQQALGQGPQFIFQYYREEENGRGNFPPRFSGLQFPNYSSELNVNALELDDSALYLCASSSDRGSYNEQFFGPGTRLTVL.

The chain joins TRBV10-3 to TRBJ2-7, with TRBD1 matching over 8 bases. The CDR3 spans 15 residues. V gave up 4 bases and J gave up 2 bases; unmatched junction bases: 7. Germline values: CDR1 ENHRY, CDR2 SYGVKD. The CDR3 spells CAISATGTGPYEQYF. DNA for the CDR3: TGTGCCATCAGTGCTACCGGGACAGGACCCTACGAGCAGTACTTC.

This chain joins TRBV6-5 and TRBJ1-3; 10 nucleotides line up with TRBD1. The V and J ends lost 6 bases and 4 bases, in that order; junction bases with no gene match: 6. The CDR3 extends over 15 amino acids. Germline V lookup: CDR1 MNHEY, CDR2 SVGAGI. This CDR3 is CASSVDRGAGNTIYF. The CDR3 nucleotides read TGTGCCAGCAGCGTGGACAGGGGGGCAGGAAACACCATATATTTT.

The chain combines TRBV5-4 with TRBJ2-3, with D possibly being TRBD2 (6 bases). Germline assignment: CDR1 SGHNT and CDR2 YYREEE (reference sequence). The CDR3 is made up of 16 amino acids. Trimming pared 4 bases from V and 4 bases from J, leaving 19 bases between. DNA for the CDR3: TGTGCCAGCAGCGCCCCACTAGCTCGGGGCCCAGATACGCAGTATTTT. It specifies CASSAPLARGPDTQYF.

As regards this clone: The junction departs from the called germline gene at one end, perhaps through a read error. The rearrangement links TRBV2 to TRBJ1-5, with D possibly being TRBD1 (6 bases). The CDR3 covers 12 residues. Germline values: CDR1 SNHLY, CDR2 FYNNEI. CDR3 in DNA: TGTGCCAGCAGTGAAGTACAGGGCCCTAGGGTTTTT. Translated, it gives CASSEVQGPRVF.

The chain couples TRBV5-5 to TRBJ2-7, with no clear D. The CDR3 runs 14 residues. Germline V gives CDR1 SGHKS, CDR2 YYEKEE (reference sequence). Trimming pared 3 bases from V and 1 base from J, leaving 11 bases between. This CDR3 is CASSSIYRSYEQYF. In nucleotides, the CDR3 is TGTGCCAGCAGCTCTATCTATCGGTCCTACGAGCAGTACTTC.

This clone was counted a few times. The CDR3 sequence is CASSSGQHTEAFF. In DNA form, the CDR3 reads TGTGCCAGCAGCTCGGGACAGCACACTGAAGCTTTCTTT. The chain employs TRBV7-9 and TRBJ1-1; 7 nucleotides align to TRBD1. With 4 bases clipped from V and 3 bases from J, the junction kept 2 bases outside the gene matches. Germline values: CDR1 SEHNR, CDR2 FQNEAQ (reference sequence). The CDR3 sequence is 13 residues long.

The genes are TRBV28 and TRBJ2-7; possible D gene TRBD1, 7 bases. Germline-derived CDR1 and CDR2 are MDHEN and SYDVKM. Trimming shortened V by 6 bases and J by 4 bases, and 13 bases separated the two germline ends. The CDR3 contains 13 residues. CDR3 nucleotides: TGTGCCAGCAGCCCAGGGGGGCGATACGAGCAGTACTTC. Its protein product is CASSPGGRYEQYF.

CDR3 protein: CASSQVPGGTDTQYF. CDR3 coding DNA: TGCGCCAGCAGCCAAGTGCCGGGGGGCACAGATACGCAGTATTTT. The chain combines TRBV4-1 with TRBJ2-3, with a possible D match to TRBD2 (6 bases). The CDR3 extends over 15 amino acids. The germline V gene encodes CDR1 MGHRA and CDR2 YSYEKL. V gave up 1 base and J gave up 1 base, with 9 bases separating them.

The V gene is TRBV3-1 (or the pseudogene TRBV3-2), the J gene TRBJ1-3, with unresolved D. CDR1 is LGHDT and CDR2 is YNNKEL in the germline V gene (reference sequence). Trimming left V 0 bases short and J 0 bases short, with 6 bases between. CDR3 length equals 15 residues. The CDR3 loop is CASSQDGYSGNTIYF. Written as DNA, the CDR3 is TGTGCCAGCAGCCAAGACGGTTACTCTGGAAACACCATATATTTT.

Regarding this clone: The same CDR3 is also encoded by other DNA sequences in this sample. The CDR3 reads CAWSPRGDQPQHF. DNA of the CDR3: TGTGCCTGGAGTCCCAGGGGCGATCAGCCCCAGCATTTT. V gene TRBV30 combines with J gene TRBJ1-5, with a tentative D call TRBD1 (6 bases). The V gene's germline CDR1 is GTSNPN and CDR2 SVGIG (reference sequence). Deletions cut 2 bases from V and 5 bases from J, with 10 bases between. The CDR3 length is 13 residues.

The chain combines TRBV7-9 with TRBJ1-2, with D possibly matching TRBD1 (5 bases). Germline V gene sequence: CDR1 SEHNR, CDR2 FQNEAQ (reference sequence). The CDR3 is 13 amino acids. V dropped 5 bases and J dropped 2 bases, with 9 bases sitting between them. The CDR3 DNA reads as TGTGCCAGCAGCATCCCAGGGAACTATGGCTACACCTTC. As protein: CASSIPGNYGYTF.

The chain uses TRBV19 and TRBJ2-1, with D perhaps TRBD1 (6 bases). The V and J ends lost 0 bases and 9 bases respectively, with 12 bases between them. The V gene's germline CDR1 is LNHDA and CDR2 SQIVND (reference sequence). The CDR3 length is 14 residues. The CDR3 bases are TGTGCCAGTAGTATAGATCGTGGGACACTTGAGCAGTTCTTC. Translated, it gives CASSIDRGTLEQFF.